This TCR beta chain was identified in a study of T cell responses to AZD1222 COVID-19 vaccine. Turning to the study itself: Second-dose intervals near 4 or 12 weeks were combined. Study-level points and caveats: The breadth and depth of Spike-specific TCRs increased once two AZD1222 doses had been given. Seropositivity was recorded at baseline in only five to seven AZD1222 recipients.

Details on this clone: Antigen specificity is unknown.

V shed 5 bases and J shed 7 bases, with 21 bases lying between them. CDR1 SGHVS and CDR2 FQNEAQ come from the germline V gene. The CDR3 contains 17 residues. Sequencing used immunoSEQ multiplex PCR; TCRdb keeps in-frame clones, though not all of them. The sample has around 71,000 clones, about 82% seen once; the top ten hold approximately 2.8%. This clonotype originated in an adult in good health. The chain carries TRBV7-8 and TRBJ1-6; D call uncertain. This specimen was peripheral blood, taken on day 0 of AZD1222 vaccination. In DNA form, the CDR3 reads TGTGCCAGCAGCGGGAAATCAGGAGCATTAGGAAATTCACCCCTCCACTTT. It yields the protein CASSGKSGALGNSPLHF. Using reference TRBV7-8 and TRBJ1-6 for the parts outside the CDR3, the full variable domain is GAGVSQSPRYKVAKRGQDVALRCDPISGHVSLFWYQQALGQGPEFLTYFQNEAQLDKSGLPSDRFFAERPEGSVSTLKIQRTQQEDSAVYLCASSGKSGALGNSPLHFGNGTRLTVT.